This is a list of T cell receptor beta chains from one sample in a study of shared clonotypes between healthy human individuals. Produced via immunoSEQ multiplex PCR; TCRdb's table is partial and in-frame only. In the table there are approximately 1.5 million clones, approximately 98% of which are singletons. The sample taken for sequencing was naive CD4+ T cells sorted from blood. Every receptor here comes from a young man in good health. The CDR3 runs from the conserved cysteine through the conserved F or W. The D gene is left open where the match is weak. Not all rows give a size; the values are once, few, many and, for expanded clones, a class.

NA	NA	TRBV6-1	TRBJ1-2	CATAPRGNYGYTF	TGTGCCACTGCGCCACGCGGGAACTATGGCTACACCTTC
NA	NA	TRBV9	TRBJ2-3	CASQRTAINTDTQYF	TGTGCCAGCCAGAGGACAGCCATAAACACAGATACGCAGTATTTT
NA	NA	TRBV5-1	TRBJ2-5	CASSGNQLAGTQYF	TGCGCCAGCAGCGGGAATCAACTCGCAGGAACCCAGTACTTC
NA	NA	TRBV27	TRBJ2-7	CASSPTGRGPAGEQYF	TGTGCCAGCAGTCCTACAGGTAGGGGGCCGGCGGGAGAGCAGTACTTC
NA	NA	TRBV11-2	TRBJ2-7	CASSLDPTIYEQYF	TGTGCCAGCAGCTTAGACCCTACTATCTACGAGCAGTACTTC
NA	TRBD1	TRBV19	TRBJ2-7	CASSAPDREVRYF	TGTGCCAGTAGTGCGCCGGACAGGGAGGTCCGGTACTTC
NA	TRBD2	TRBV6-5	TRBJ2-3	CASRTSGSSDTQYF	TGTGCCAGCAGGACTAGCGGGAGCTCAGATACGCAGTATTTT
once	TRBD1	TRBV5-1	TRBJ2-3	CASSPGQGDTQYF	TGCGCCAGCAGCCCCGGACAGGGAGATACGCAGTATTTT
NA	NA	TRBV28	TRBJ1-2	CASGGHYGYTF	TGTGCCAGCGGAGGTCACTATGGCTACACCTTC
NA	TRBD1	TRBV28	TRBJ2-3	CASSSPQGRRTDTQYF	TGTGCCAGCAGTTCCCCACAGGGGAGACGCACAGATACGCAGTATTTT
NA	NA	TRBV27	TRBJ2-1	CASSSNSFNNEQFF	TGTGCCAGCAGTTCTAACTCGTTCAATAATGAGCAGTTCTTC
NA	NA	TRBV27	TRBJ2-1	CASSGGIAGYSYNEQFF	TGTGCCAGCAGTGGAGGGATTGCGGGTTACTCCTACAATGAGCAGTTCTTC
NA	NA	TRBV7-2	TRBJ2-3	CASSPQGRGTDTQYF	TGTGCCAGCAGCCCCCAGGGGCGCGGCACAGATACGCAGTATTTT
NA	NA	TRBV7-9	TRBJ1-1	CASSLVARVNTEAFF	TGTGCCAGCAGCTTAGTAGCTCGGGTAAACACTGAAGCTTTCTTT
NA	TRBD2	TRBV5-4	TRBJ2-1	CASSPPGRGYNEQFF	TGTGCCAGCAGCCCCCCCGGGAGGGGTTACAATGAGCAGTTCTTC
NA	NA	TRBV25-1	TRBJ2-5	CASNGPQWETQYF	TGTGCCAGCAACGGCCCTCAATGGGAGACCCAGTACTTC
NA	NA	TRBV2	TRBJ1-5	CASSEGNQPQHF	TGTGCCAGCAGTGAAGGGAATCAGCCCCAGCATTTT
NA	NA	TRBV7-2	TRBJ1-5	CASSFSWEPQHF	TGTGCCAGCAGCTTTAGCTGGGAGCCCCAGCATTTT
NA	NA	TRBV25-1	TRBJ1-2	CASSEYEGNGDYGYTF	TGTGCCAGCAGTGAATATGAGGGGAACGGGGACTATGGCTACACCTTC
NA	TRBD1	TRBV27	TRBJ1-2	CASSYALPTGSGGYTF	TGTGCCAGCAGTTACGCCCTCCCGACAGGGTCGGGGGGCTACACCTTC
NA	NA	TRBV4-3	TRBJ2-6	CASSRGPGANPPGANVLTF	TGCGCCAGCAGCCGTGGGCCGGGAGCCAACCCCCCGGGGGCCAACGTCCTGACTTTC
NA	TRBD1	TRBV18	TRBJ2-3	CASSPPNARTGTDTQYF	TGTGCCAGCTCACCACCAAATGCCAGGACAGGGACAGATACGCAGTATTTT
NA	NA	TRBV7-2	TRBJ2-1	CASSLTRGNNEQFF	TGTGCCAGCAGCTTAACCCGGGGTAACAATGAGCAGTTCTTC
NA	TRBD1	TRBV9	TRBJ2-1	CASSSLQGNEQFF	TGTGCCAGCAGCTCATTACAGGGGAATGAGCAGTTCTTC
NA	NA	TRBV15	TRBJ2-7	CATSGEDTTGAYEQYF	TGTGCCACCAGCGGGGAAGACACCACTGGTGCCTACGAGCAGTACTTC
NA	NA	TRBV11-3	TRBJ2-1	CASSLDSGLTSNEQFF	TGTGCCAGCAGCTTAGATTCGGGACTCACCAGCAATGAGCAGTTCTTC
NA	NA	TRBV7-2	TRBJ1-4	CASSLATVSWAGEKLFF	TGTGCCAGCAGCTTAGCGACCGTGAGTTGGGCAGGAGAAAAACTGTTTTTT
once	NA	TRBV10-3	TRBJ2-3	CAIREDPTDTQYF	TGTGCCATCAGAGAAGATCCGACAGATACGCAGTATTTT
NA	TRBD1	TRBV2	TRBJ2-7	CASTQGAVEQYF	TGTGCCAGCACCCAGGGGGCGGTTGAGCAGTACTTC
NA	NA	TRBV7-9	TRBJ2-7	CASSPASKAYEQYF	TGTGCCAGCAGCCCAGCAAGCAAGGCCTACGAGCAGTACTTC
NA	TRBD1	TRBV13	TRBJ2-7	CASSSTGGRTYEQYF	TGTGCCAGCAGCTCAACAGGGGGTAGGACCTACGAGCAGTACTTC
NA	NA	TRBV11-2	TRBJ1-1	CASSLQGDTEAFF	TGTGCCAGCAGCTTACAGGGAGACACTGAAGCTTTCTTT
once	TRBD1	TRBV5-5	TRBJ2-7	CASSLSEDRGYEQYF	TGTGCCAGCAGCTTGTCGGAGGACAGGGGCTACGAGCAGTACTTC
NA	NA	TRBV5-4	TRBJ2-7	CASSSDGYEQYF	TGTGCCAGCAGCTCTGACGGCTACGAGCAGTACTTC
NA	NA	TRBV12-2	TRBJ2-3	CASRFPQNRDTQYF	TGTGCAAGTCGCTTCCCACAAAACAGAGATACGCAGTATTTT
once	NA	TRBV18	TRBJ1-1	CASSPWDMNIEAFF	TGTGCCAGCTCACCCTGGGACATGAACATTGAAGCTTTCTTT
NA	TRBD1	TRBV28	TRBJ1-5	CASREYGQGMVFGDQPQHF	TGTGCCAGCAGGGAGTATGGACAGGGTATGGTTTTTGGGGATCAGCCCCAGCATTTT
NA	NA	TRBV13	TRBJ2-7	CASSKGSKSGSTYEQYF	TGTGCCAGCAGCAAGGGGAGCAAAAGCGGTTCCACCTACGAGCAGTACTTC
NA	NA	TRBV15	TRBJ1-5	CATSPGPDQPQHF	TGTGCCACCAGCCCAGGACCTGATCAGCCCCAGCATTTT
NA	TRBD2	TRBV18	TRBJ2-7	CASSPNVLAGGGEQYF	TGTGCCAGCTCACCAAACGTCCTAGCGGGAGGAGGCGAGCAGTACTTC
NA	TRBD1	TRBV29-1	TRBJ2-7	CSVEALGGTGGFFGSFYEQYF	TGCAGCGTTGAAGCTCTTGGCGGGACAGGGGGCTTTTTTGGTTCTTTCTACGAGCAGTACTTC